This T cell receptor (beta chain) was found in a study of CD8+CD57+ T cells in acquired aplastic anemia. TCR beta VDJ combinations and CDR3 sequences were profiled from genomic DNA. Each CDR3 protein gets one entry after TCRdb re-called the reads with MiXCR. Here the sample spans 150,000 to 200,000 distinct CDR3 sequences, 55% to 70% being singletons. The V gene's germline CDR1 is ENHRY and CDR2 SYGVKD. With 0 bases removed from V and 11 bases from J, the gap between germline ends came to 5 bases. The CDR3 consists of 12 residues. The sequenced sample consisted of sorted CD4+, CD8+, or CD8+CD57+ T cells (not recorded which) from PBMCs. J is TRBJ1-6 and V is TRBV10-3, with D hard to call. The sequence came from a human donor in good health. CDR3 bases: TGTGCCATCAGTGAGTCGACCCCACCCCTCCACTTT. It specifies CAISESTPPLHF.